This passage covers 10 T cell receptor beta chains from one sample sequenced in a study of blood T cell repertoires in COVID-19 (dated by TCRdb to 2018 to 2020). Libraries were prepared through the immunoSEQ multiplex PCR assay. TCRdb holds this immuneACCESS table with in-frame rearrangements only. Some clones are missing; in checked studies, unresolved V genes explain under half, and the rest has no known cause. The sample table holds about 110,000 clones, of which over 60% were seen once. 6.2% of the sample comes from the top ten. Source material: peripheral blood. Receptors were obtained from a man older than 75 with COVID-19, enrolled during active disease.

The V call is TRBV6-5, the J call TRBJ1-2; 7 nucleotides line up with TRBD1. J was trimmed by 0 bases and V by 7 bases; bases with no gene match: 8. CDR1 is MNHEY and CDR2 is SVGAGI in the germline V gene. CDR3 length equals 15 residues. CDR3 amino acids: CASTRGTASNYGYTF. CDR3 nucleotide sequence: TGTGCCAGCACCCGAGGGACAGCCTCTAACTATGGCTACACCTTC.

The DNA of the CDR3 is TGTGCCAGCAGCCCGGGGGCGGGAGTGGACAATGAGCAGTTCTTC. It is translated as CASSPGAGVDNEQFF. This chain links TRBV7-6 with TRBJ2-1; tentatively, D is TRBD2 (7 bases). From germline, CDR1 is SGHVS and CDR2 FNYEAQ. The CDR3 consists of 15 residues. The V end lost 5 bases, the J end lost 5 bases, and 16 bases lay between the germline ends.

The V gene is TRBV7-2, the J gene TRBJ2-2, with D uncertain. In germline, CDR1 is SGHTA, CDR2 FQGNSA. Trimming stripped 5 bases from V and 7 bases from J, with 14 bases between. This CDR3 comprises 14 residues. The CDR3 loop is CASSPTHAGGELFF. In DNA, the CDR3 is TGTGCCAGCAGCCCCACCCACGCCGGCGGGGAGCTGTTTTTT.

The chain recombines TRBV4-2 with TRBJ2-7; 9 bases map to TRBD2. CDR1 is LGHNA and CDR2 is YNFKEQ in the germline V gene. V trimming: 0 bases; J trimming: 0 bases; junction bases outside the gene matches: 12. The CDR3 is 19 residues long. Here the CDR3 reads CASSQEATSGHSSSYEQYF. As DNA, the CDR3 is TGTGCCAGCAGCCAAGAGGCGACTAGCGGCCACTCGAGCTCCTACGAGCAGTACTTC.

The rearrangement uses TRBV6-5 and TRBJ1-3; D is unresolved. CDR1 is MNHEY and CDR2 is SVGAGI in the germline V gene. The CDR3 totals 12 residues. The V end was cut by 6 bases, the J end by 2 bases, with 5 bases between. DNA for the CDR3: TGTGCCAGCAGCCAGACTGGAAACACCATATATTTT. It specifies CASSQTGNTIYF.

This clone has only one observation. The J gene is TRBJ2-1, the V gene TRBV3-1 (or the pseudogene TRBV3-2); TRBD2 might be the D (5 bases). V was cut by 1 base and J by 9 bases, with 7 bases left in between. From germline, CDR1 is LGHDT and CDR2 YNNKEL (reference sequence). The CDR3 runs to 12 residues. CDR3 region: CASSQAGGEQFF. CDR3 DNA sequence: TGTGCCAGCAGCCAAGCCGGAGGTGAGCAGTTCTTC.

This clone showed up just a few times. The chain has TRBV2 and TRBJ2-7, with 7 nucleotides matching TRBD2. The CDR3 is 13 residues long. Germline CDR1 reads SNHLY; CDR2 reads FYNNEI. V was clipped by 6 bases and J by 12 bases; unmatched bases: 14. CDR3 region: CASSWDGRLGGYF. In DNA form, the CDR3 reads TGTGCCAGCAGCTGGGACGGGAGGCTGGGCGGGTACTTC. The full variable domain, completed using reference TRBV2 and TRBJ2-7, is EPEVTQTPSHQVTQMGQEVILRCVPISNHLYFYWYRQILGQKVEFLVSFYNNEISEKSEIFDDQFSVERPDGSNFTLKIRSTKLEDSAMYFCASSWDGRLGGYFGPGTRLTVT.

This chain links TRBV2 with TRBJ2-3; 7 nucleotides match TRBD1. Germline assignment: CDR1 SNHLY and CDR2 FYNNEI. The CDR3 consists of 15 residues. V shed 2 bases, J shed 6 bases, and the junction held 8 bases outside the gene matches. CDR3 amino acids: CASSEQGDSGDTQYF. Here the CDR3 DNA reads TGTGCCAGCAGTGAACAGGGGGATAGTGGGGATACGCAGTATTTT.

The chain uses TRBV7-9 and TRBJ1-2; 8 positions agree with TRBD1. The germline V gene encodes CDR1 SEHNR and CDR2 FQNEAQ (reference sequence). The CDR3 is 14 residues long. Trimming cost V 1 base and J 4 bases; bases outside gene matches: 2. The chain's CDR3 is CASSLDRGVYGYTF. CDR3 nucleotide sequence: TGTGCCAGCAGCTTAGACAGGGGGGTCTATGGCTACACCTTC.

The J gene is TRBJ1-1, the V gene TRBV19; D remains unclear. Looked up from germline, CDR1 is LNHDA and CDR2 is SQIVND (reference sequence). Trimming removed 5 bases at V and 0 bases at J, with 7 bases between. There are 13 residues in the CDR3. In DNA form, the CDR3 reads TGTGCCAGTAGTGTGAACATGAACACTGAAGCTTTCTTT. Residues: CASSVNMNTEAFF.